Each of the 8 T cell receptor beta chains below was sequenced from the same sample in a study of identifying expanded T cells in peripheral blood. Measured with immunoSEQ multiplex PCR; TCRdb has only the in-frame clones, and not every one. Of about 100,000 clones in the sample, about 90% are singletons; the top ten hold 4.5% to 6.5%. Source material: blood. The origin of the receptors is a person aged 18 to 70 in good health.

The count of this clone is one. This chain connects TRBV6-5 to TRBJ1-2, with 8 bases lining up with TRBD1. This CDR3 region has 14 residues. The germline V gene encodes CDR1 MNHEY and CDR2 SVGAGI. V lost 1 base and J lost 4; bases outside the gene matches: 2. CDR3 DNA sequence: TGTGCCAGCAGTTACTGGACAGGGATCTATGGCTACACCTTC. Its translation is CASSYWTGIYGYTF.

The rearrangement joins TRBV5-6 to TRBJ2-2; D perhaps matches TRBD1 (6 bases). CDR3 length equals 13 residues. V lost 1 base and J lost 12, with 13 bases in between. CDR1 and CDR2 from the germline V gene are SGHDT and YYEEEE. CDR3 loop: CASSLWGTGKLFF. In DNA, the CDR3 is TGTGCCAGCAGCTTGTGGGGCACAGGGAAGCTGTTTTTT.

V usage is TRBV2 and J usage is TRBJ1-5; no firm D call. Germline-derived CDR1 and CDR2 are SNHLY and FYNNEI. There are 12 residues in the CDR3. The V and J ends lost 9 bases and 1 base respectively, with 7 bases between them. The CDR3 protein is CASTVSNQPQHF. The CDR3 DNA follows: TGTGCCAGTACAGTAAGCAATCAGCCCCAGCATTTT. Full variable domain (rest looked up from reference TRBV2 and TRBJ1-5): EPEVTQTPSHQVTQMGQEVILRCVPISNHLYFYWYRQILGQKVEFLVSFYNNEISEKSEIFDDQFSVERPDGSNFTLKIRSTKLEDSAMYFCASTVSNQPQHFGDGTRLSIL.

The chain couples TRBV7-9 to TRBJ1-2, with no clear D. The CDR3 extends over 13 amino acids. Germline V lookup: CDR1 SEHNR, CDR2 FQNEAQ (reference sequence). V lost 3 bases and J 9 bases, leaving 14 bases between the germline ends. As DNA, the CDR3 is TGTGCCAGCAGCTTCCCCGGCGACACGAGCTACACCTTC. Amino acid sequence: CASSFPGDTSYTF.

V gene TRBV2 combines with J gene TRBJ2-7; no definite D call. There are 10 residues in the CDR3. Per germline, CDR1 SNHLY and CDR2 FYNNEI. The V and J ends lost 6 bases and 6 bases respectively, with 6 bases between them. The CDR3 bases are TGTGCCAGCAGATGGGTCGAGCAGTACTTC. It encodes CASRWVEQYF. The full variable domain, its missing parts supplied by reference TRBV2 and TRBJ2-7, is EPEVTQTPSHQVTQMGQEVILRCVPISNHLYFYWYRQILGQKVEFLVSFYNNEISEKSEIFDDQFSVERPDGSNFTLKIRSTKLEDSAMYFCASRWVEQYFGPGTRLTVT.

CDR3 nucleotides: TGTGCCAGTAGTATAGTAGGTATTAGCAATCAGCCCCAGCATTTT. The encoded protein is CASSIVGISNQPQHF. V gene TRBV19 combines with J gene TRBJ1-5; D unclear. The CDR3 spans 15 residues. CDR1 and CDR2 (germline): LNHDA, SQIVND (reference sequence). V shed 1 base and J shed 0 bases, with 7 bases lying between them.

The rearrangement links TRBV5-4 to TRBJ2-5; 11 bases line up with TRBD2. The CDR3 is 16 residues long. V lost 0 bases to trimming and J lost 5 bases; unmatched junction nucleotides: 6. The germline V gene has CDR1 SGHNT and CDR2 YYREEE (reference sequence). The CDR3 DNA follows: TGTGCCAGCAGCTTGGGTAGCGGGGGGGCCGGGGAGACCCAGTACTTC. Protein: CASSLGSGGAGETQYF.

The V gene is TRBV15, the J gene TRBJ1-1; D uncertain. CDR1 and CDR2 from the germline V gene are LNHNV and YYDKDF (reference sequence). V shed 4 bases and J shed 2 bases, with 14 bases lying between them. The CDR3 extends over 15 amino acids. The CDR3: CATSTQTGGNTEAFF. As DNA, the CDR3 is TGTGCCACCAGCACCCAAACGGGAGGTAACACTGAAGCTTTCTTT.